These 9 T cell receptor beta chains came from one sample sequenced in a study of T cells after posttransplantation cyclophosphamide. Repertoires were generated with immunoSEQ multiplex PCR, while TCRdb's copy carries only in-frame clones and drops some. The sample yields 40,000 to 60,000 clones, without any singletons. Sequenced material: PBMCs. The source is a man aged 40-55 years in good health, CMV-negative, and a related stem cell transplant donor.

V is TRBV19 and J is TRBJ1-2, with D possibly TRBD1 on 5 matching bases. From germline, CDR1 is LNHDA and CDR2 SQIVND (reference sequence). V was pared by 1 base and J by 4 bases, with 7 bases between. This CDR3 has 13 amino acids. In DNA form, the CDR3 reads TGTGCCAGTAGTATAGCACAGGCCTATGGCTACACCTTC. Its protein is CASSIAQAYGYTF.

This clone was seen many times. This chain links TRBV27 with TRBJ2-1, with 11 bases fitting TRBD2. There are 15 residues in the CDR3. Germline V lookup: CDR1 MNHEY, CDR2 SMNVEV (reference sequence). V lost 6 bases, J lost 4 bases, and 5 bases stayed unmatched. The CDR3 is CASREGLAEYNEQFF. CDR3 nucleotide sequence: TGTGCCAGCAGGGAGGGACTAGCGGAATACAATGAGCAGTTCTTC.

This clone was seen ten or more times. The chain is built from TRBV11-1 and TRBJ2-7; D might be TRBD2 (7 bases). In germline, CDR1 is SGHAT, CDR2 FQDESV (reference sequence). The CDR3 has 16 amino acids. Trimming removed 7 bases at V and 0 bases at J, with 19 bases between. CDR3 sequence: CASTPGRGDNSYEQYF. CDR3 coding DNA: TGTGCCAGCACCCCCGGTCGGGGGGACAACTCCTACGAGCAGTACTTC.

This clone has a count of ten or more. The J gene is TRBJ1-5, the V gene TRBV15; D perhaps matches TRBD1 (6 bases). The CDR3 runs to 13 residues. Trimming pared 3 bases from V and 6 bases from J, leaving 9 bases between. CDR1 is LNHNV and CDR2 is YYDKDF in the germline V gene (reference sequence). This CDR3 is CATSRAGAQPQHF. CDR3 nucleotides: TGTGCCACCAGCAGGGCAGGGGCTCAGCCCCAGCATTTT.

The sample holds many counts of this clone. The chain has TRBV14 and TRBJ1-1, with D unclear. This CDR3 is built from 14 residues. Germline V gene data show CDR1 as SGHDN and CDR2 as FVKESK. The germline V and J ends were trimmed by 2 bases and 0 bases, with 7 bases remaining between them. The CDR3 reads CASSQSRMNTEAFF. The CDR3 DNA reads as TGTGCCAGCAGCCAATCCCGTATGAACACTGAAGCTTTCTTT.

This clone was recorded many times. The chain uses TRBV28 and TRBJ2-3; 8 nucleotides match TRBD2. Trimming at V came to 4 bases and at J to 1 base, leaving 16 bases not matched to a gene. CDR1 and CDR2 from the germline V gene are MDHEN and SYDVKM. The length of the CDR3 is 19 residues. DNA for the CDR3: TGTGCCAGCAGTTCCTCAACGTTTTACGGGAGGGACCGCACAGATACGCAGTATTTT. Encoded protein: CASSSSTFYGRDRTDTQYF. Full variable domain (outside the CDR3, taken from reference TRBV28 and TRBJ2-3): DVKVTQSSRYLVKRTGEKVFLECVQDMDHENMFWYRQDPGLGLRLIYFSYDVKMKEKGDIPEGYSVSREKKERFSLILESASTNQTSMYLCASSSSTFYGRDRTDTQYFGPGTRLTVL.

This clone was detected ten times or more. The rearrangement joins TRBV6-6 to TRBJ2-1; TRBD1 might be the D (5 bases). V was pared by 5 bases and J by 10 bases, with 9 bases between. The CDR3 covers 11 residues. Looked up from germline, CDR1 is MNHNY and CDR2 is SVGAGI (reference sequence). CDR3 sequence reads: CASSASGEQFF. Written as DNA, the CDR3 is TGTGCCAGCAGTGCCTCAGGGGAGCAGTTCTTC.

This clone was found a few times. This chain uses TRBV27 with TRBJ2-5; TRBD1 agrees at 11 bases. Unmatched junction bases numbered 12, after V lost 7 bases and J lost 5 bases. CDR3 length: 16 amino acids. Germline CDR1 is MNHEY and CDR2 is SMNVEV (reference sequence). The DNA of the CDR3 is TGTGCCAGCAACGGACAGGGGGCGATGGGTTCGGAGACCCAGTACTTC. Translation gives CASNGQGAMGSETQYF.

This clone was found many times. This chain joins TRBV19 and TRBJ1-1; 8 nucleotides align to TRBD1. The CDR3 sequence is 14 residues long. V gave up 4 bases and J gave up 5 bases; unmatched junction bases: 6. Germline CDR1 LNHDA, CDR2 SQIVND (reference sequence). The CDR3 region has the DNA TGTGCCAGTAGTACCCGACAGGGGTGGACTGAAGCTTTCTTT. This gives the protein CASSTRQGWTEAFF. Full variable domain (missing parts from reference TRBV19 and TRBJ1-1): DGGITQSPKYLFRKEGQNVTLSCEQNLNHDAMYWYRQDPGQGLRLIYYSQIVNDFQKGDIAEGYSVSREKKESFPLTVTSAQKNPTAFYLCASSTRQGWTEAFFGQGTRLTVV.